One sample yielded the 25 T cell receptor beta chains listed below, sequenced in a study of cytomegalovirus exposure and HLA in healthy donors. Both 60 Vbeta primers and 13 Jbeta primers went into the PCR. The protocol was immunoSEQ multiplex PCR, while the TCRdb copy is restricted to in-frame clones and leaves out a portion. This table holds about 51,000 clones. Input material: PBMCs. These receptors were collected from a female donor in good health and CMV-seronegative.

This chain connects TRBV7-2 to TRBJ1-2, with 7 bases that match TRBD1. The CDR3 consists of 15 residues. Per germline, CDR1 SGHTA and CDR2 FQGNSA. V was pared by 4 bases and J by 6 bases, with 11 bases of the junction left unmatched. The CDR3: CASSSPLGQSHGYTF. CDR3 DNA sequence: TGTGCCAGCAGCTCACCATTGGGACAGTCCCATGGCTACACCTTC. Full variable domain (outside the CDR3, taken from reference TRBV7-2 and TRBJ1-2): GAGVSQSPSNKVTEKGKDVELRCDPISGHTALYWYRQSLGQGLEFLIYFQGNSAPDKSGLPSDRFSAERTGGSVSTLTIQRTQQEDSAVYLCASSSPLGQSHGYTFGSGTRLTVV.

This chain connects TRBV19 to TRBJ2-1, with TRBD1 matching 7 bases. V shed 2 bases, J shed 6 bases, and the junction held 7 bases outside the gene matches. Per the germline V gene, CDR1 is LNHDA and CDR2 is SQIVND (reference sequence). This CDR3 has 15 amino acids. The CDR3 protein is CASSITTGMVNEQFF. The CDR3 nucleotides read TGTGCCAGTAGTATAACGACAGGGATGGTCAATGAGCAGTTCTTC.

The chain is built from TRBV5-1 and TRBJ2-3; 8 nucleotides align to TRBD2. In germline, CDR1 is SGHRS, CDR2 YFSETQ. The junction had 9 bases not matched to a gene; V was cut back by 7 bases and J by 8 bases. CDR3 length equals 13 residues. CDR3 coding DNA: TGCGCCAGCGAGGAGCGGGAGTACGGTACGCAGTATTTT. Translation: CASEEREYGTQYF.

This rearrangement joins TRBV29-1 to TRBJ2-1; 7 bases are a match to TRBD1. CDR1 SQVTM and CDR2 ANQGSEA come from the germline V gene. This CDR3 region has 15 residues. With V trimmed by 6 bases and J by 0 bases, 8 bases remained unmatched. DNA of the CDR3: TGCAGCGTAGACTCGGGACAGTCCTCCTACAATGAGCAGTTCTTC. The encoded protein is CSVDSGQSSYNEQFF.

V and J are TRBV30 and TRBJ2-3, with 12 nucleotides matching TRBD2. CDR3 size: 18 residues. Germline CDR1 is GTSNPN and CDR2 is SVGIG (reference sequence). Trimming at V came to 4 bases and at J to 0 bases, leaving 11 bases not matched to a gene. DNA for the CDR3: TGTGCCTGGACCCGCCGACTAGCGGGAGACCCTAGCACAGATACGCAGTATTTT. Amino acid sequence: CAWTRRLAGDPSTDTQYF.

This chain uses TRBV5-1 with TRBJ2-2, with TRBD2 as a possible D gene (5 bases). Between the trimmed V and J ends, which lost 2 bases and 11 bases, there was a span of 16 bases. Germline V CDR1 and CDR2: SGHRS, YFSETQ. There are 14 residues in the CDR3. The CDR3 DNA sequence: TGCGCCAGCAGCTTCCCCGCGGGCTCGGGCGAGCTGTTTTTT. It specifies CASSFPAGSGELFF.

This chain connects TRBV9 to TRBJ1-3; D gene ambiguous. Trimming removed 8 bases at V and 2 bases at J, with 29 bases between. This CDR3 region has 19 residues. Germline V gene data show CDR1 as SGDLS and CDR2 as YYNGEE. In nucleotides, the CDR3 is TGTGCCAGTAGCCCATCGGGGTGGGGTGGTATAGGGACTGGAAACACCATATATTTT. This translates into CASSPSGWGGIGTGNTIYF.

In DNA, the CDR3 is TGTGCCAGCAGCTTAGGAAGCTGGGCTTTCTTT. Translated: CASSLGSWAFF. The chain couples TRBV7-9 to TRBJ1-1; no clear D. Trimming cost V 1 base and J 11 bases, with 8 bases left between them. CDR3 length: 11 amino acids. The V gene's germline CDR1 is SEHNR and CDR2 FQNEAQ (reference sequence).

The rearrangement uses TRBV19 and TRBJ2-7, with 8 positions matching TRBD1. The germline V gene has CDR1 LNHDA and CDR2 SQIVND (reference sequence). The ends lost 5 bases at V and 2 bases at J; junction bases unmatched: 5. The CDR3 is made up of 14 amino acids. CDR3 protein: CASSPTGATYEQYF. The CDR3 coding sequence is TGTGCCAGTAGTCCGACAGGGGCCACCTACGAGCAGTACTTC.

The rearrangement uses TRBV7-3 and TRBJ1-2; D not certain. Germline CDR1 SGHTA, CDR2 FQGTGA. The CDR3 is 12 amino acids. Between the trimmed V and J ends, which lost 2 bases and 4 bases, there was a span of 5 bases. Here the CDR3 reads CASSLESYGYTF. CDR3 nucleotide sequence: TGTGCCAGCAGCTTAGAGAGCTATGGCTACACCTTC.

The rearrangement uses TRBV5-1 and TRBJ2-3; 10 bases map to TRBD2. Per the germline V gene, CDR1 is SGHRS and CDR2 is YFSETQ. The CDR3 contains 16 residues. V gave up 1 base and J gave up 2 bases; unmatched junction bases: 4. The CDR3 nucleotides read TGCGCCAGCAGCTTGCGTAGCGGGGGGATCACAGATACGCAGTATTTT. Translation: CASSLRSGGITDTQYF.

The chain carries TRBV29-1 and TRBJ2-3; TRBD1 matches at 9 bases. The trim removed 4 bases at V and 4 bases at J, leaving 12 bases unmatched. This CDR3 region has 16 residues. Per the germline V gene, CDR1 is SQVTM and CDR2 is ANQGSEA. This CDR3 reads CSVARMGTGGADTQYF. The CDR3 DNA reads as TGCAGCGTTGCCAGAATGGGAACAGGGGGCGCAGATACGCAGTATTTT.

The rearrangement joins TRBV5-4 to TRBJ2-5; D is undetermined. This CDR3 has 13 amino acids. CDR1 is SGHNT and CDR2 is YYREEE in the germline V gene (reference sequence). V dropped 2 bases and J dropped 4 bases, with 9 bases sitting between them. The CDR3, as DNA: TGTGCCAGCAGCTTCCCGGGTAGAGAGACCCAGTACTTC. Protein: CASSFPGRETQYF.

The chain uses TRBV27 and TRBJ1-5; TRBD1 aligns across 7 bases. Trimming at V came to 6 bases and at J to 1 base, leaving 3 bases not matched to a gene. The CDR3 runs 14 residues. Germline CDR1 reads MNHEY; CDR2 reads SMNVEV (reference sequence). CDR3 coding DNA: TGTGCCAGCAGGCTGACAGGGAGCAATCAGCCCCAGCATTTT. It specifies CASRLTGSNQPQHF.

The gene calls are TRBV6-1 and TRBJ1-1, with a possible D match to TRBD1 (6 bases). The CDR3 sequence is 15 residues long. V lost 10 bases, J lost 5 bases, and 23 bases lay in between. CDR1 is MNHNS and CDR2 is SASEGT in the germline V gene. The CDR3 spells CAIRGMGGRGTEAFF. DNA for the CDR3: TGTGCCATCAGGGGTATGGGGGGAAGGGGAACTGAAGCTTTCTTT.

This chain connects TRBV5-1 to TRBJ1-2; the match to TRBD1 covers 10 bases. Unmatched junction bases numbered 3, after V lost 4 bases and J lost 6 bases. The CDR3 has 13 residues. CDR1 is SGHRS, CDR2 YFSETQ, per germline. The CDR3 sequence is CASSTGQGDGYTF. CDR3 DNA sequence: TGCGCCAGCAGCACAGGACAGGGGGATGGCTACACCTTC.

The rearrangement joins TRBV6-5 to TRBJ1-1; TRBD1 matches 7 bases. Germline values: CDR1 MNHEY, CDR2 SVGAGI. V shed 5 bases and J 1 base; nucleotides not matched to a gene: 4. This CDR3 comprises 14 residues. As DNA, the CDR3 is TGTGCCAGCAGTAGACAGGGAGGGAACACTGAAGCTTTCTTT. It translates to CASSRQGGNTEAFF.

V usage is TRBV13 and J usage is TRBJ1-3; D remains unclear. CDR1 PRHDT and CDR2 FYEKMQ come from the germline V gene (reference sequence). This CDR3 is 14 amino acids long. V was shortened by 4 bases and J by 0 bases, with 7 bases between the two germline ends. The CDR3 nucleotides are TGTGCCAGCAGCTCCCTTAACTCTGGAAACACCATATATTTT. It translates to CASSSLNSGNTIYF.

The CDR3 here is CAWSVQGGEAFF. DNA for the CDR3: TGTGCCTGGAGTGTGCAGGGCGGTGAAGCTTTCTTT. This chain joins TRBV30 and TRBJ1-1; D perhaps matches TRBD1 (5 bases). The germline V and J ends were trimmed by 0 bases and 7 bases, with 9 bases remaining between them. The CDR3 loop spans 12 amino acids. Germline V gene sequence: CDR1 GTSNPN, CDR2 SVGIG (reference sequence). Full variable domain (missing parts from reference TRBV30 and TRBJ1-1): SQTIHQWPATLVQPVGSPLSLECTVEGTSNPNLYWYRQAAGRGLQLLFYSVGIGQISSEVPQNLSASRPQDRQFILSSKKLLLSDSGFYLCAWSVQGGEAFFGQGTRLTVV.

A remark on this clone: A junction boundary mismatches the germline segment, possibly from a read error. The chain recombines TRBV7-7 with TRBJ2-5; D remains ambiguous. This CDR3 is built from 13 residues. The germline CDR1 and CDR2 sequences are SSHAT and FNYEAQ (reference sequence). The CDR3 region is CASSRDYQETQYF. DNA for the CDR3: TGTGCTAGCAGTCGCGACTACCAAGAGACCCAGTACTTC.

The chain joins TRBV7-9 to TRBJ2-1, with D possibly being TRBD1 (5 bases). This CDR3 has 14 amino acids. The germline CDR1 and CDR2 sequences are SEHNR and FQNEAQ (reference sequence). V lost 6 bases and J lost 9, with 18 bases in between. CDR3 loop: CASRPGIRQPEQFF. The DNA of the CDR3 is TGTGCCAGCAGACCAGGGATCCGTCAGCCTGAGCAGTTCTTC. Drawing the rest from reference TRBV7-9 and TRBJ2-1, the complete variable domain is DTGVSQNPRHKITKRGQNVTFRCDPISEHNRLYWYRQTLGQGPEFLTYFQNEAQLEKSRLLSDRFSAERPKGSFSTLEIQRTEQGDSAMYLCASRPGIRQPEQFFGPGTRLTVL.

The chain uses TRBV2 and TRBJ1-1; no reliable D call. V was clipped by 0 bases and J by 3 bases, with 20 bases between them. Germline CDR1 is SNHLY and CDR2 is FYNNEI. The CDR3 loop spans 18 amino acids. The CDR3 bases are TGTGCCAGCAGTGAAGCCCCCGGGTCGGTTGGATGGGACACTGAAGCTTTCTTT. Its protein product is CASSEAPGSVGWDTEAFF.

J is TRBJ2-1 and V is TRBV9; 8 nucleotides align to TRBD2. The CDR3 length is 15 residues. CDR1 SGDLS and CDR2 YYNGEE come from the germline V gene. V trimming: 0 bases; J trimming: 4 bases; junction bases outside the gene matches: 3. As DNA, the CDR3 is TGTGCCAGCAGCGTAGAACTAGCGGTATACAATGAGCAGTTCTTC. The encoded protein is CASSVELAVYNEQFF. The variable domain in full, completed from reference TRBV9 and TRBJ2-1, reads DSGVTQTPKHLITATGQRVTLRCSPRSGDLSVYWYQQSLDQGLQFLIQYYNGEERAKGNILERFSAQQFPDLHSELNLSSLELGDSALYFCASSVELAVYNEQFFGPGTRLTVL.

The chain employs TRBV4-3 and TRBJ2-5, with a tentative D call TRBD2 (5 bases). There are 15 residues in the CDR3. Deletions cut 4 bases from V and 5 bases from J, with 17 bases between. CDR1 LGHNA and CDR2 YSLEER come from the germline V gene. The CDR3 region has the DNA TGCGCCAGCAGCCGAGTGGTAGCGTCAGACGAGACCCAGTACTTC. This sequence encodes CASSRVVASDETQYF.

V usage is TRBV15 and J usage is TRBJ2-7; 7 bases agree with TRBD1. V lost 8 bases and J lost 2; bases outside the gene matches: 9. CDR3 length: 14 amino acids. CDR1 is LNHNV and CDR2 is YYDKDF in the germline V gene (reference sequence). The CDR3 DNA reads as TGTGCCACCTCGGGCCCTAGGGGGCCCTACGAGCAGTACTTC. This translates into CATSGPRGPYEQYF. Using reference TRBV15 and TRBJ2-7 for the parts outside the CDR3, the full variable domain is DAMVIQNPRYQVTQFGKPVTLSCSQTLNHNVMYWYQQKSSQAPKLLFHYYDKDFNNEADTPDNFQSRRPNTSFCFLDIRSPGLGDTAMYLCATSGPRGPYEQYFGPGTRLTVT.